Shown below are 13 T cell receptor beta chains from a single sample sequenced in a study of OX40 agonist ivuxolimab in advanced cancers. The assay was immunoSEQ multiplex PCR, and TCRdb's table has in-frame clones only and misses some. The sample consists of about 100,000 clones, about 89% of them appearing once. This specimen consisted of CD4+ or CD8+ T cells sorted from blood, obtained in a trial of the OX40 agonist ivuxolimab. Every receptor here comes from an adult with an advanced solid tumor such as melanoma, head and neck, liver or kidney cancer.

The chain employs TRBV28 and TRBJ2-2; TRBD2 matches at 12 bases. Germline lookup yields CDR1 MDHEN and CDR2 SYDVKM. The CDR3 has 14 residues. V shed 8 bases, J shed 6 bases, and the junction held 4 bases outside the gene matches. The CDR3 region has the DNA TGTGCCAGCCTGACTAGCGGGAGCTCCGGGGAGCTGTTTTTT. It encodes CASLTSGSSGELFF.

The chain carries TRBV4-1 and TRBJ1-5; no definite D call. The V and J ends lost 5 bases and 4 bases respectively, with 9 bases between them. This CDR3 spans 13 amino acids. Germline V gives CDR1 MGHRA, CDR2 YSYEKL. In DNA form, the CDR3 reads TGCGCCAGCAGCTCCGGTCCGAATCAGCCCCAGCATTTT. Translated: CASSSGPNQPQHF.

The chain has TRBV15 and TRBJ2-7; D may be TRBD1 (6 bases). CDR1 is LNHNV and CDR2 is YYDKDF in the germline V gene (reference sequence). Trimming pared 4 bases from V and 4 bases from J, leaving 11 bases between. This CDR3 has 13 residues. The CDR3 loop is CATSMGARYEQYF. CDR3 nucleotide sequence: TGTGCCACCAGCATGGGGGCCCGTTACGAGCAGTACTTC.

The gene calls are TRBV5-1 and TRBJ1-6; 11 bases are a match to TRBD1. V lost 1 base to trimming and J lost 9 bases; unmatched junction nucleotides: 9. This CDR3 comprises 17 residues. Germline CDR1 is SGHRS and CDR2 is YFSETQ. CDR3 protein: CASSLWGTGGTGSPLHF. The CDR3 DNA sequence: TGCGCCAGCAGCTTGTGGGGGACAGGGGGAACGGGTTCACCCCTCCACTTT.

This rearrangement joins TRBV19 to TRBJ1-5; 7 nucleotides agree with TRBD1. The length of the CDR3 is 16 residues. Trimming at V came to 1 base and at J to 7 bases, leaving 10 bases not matched to a gene. Germline V CDR1 and CDR2: LNHDA, SQIVND (reference sequence). CDR3: CASSIVRGHGGQPQHF. The CDR3, as DNA: TGTGCCAGTAGTATAGTAAGGGGGCATGGTGGGCAGCCCCAGCATTTT.

The chain joins TRBV11-3 to TRBJ2-1; D may be TRBD1 or TRBD2 (5 bases each). Trimming shortened V by 5 bases and J by 1 base, and 15 bases separated the two germline ends. CDR3 size: 16 residues. Germline CDR1 and CDR2: SGHNT and YENEEA. The CDR3 sequence: CASSPAGGASYNEQFF. DNA for the CDR3: TGTGCCAGCAGCCCTGCTGGGGGAGCATCCTACAATGAGCAGTTCTTC.

V and J are TRBV9 and TRBJ2-2; 9 bases align to TRBD2. The V segment lost 4 bases and the J segment 7 bases; nucleotides outside the gene matches: 2. The CDR3 extends over 13 amino acids. The germline gives CDR1 SGDLS, CDR2 YYNGEE. CDR3 region: CASSFSGGGELFF. The CDR3 DNA sequence: TGTGCCAGCAGCTTTAGCGGGGGCGGGGAGCTGTTTTTT.

J is TRBJ2-1 and V is TRBV19; TRBD1 is a possible D gene (6 bases). Trimming stripped 10 bases from V and 6 bases from J, with 22 bases between. This CDR3 comprises 15 residues. Germline V gene lookup returns CDR1 LNHDA and CDR2 SQIVND (reference sequence). The CDR3 bases are TGTGCCACATCAGGGTTGCCAGGGGATCGCAATGAGCAGTTCTTC. Translation: CATSGLPGDRNEQFF. Full variable domain (missing parts from reference TRBV19 and TRBJ2-1): DGGITQSPKYLFRKEGQNVTLSCEQNLNHDAMYWYRQDPGQGLRLIYYSQIVNDFQKGDIAEGYSVSREKKESFPLTVTSAQKNPTAFYLCATSGLPGDRNEQFFGPGTRLTVL.

This chain joins TRBV2 and TRBJ1-5, with D possibly TRBD1 on 5 matching bases. Germline-derived CDR1 and CDR2 are SNHLY and FYNNEI. This CDR3 region has 15 residues. Deletions cut 6 bases from V and 3 bases from J, with 15 bases between. This CDR3 reads CASRGPGLLNQPQHF. Here the CDR3 DNA reads TGTGCCAGCAGGGGACCGGGGTTGCTCAATCAGCCCCAGCATTTT.

This chain joins TRBV27 and TRBJ2-7; 9 bases align to TRBD1. Germline V lookup: CDR1 MNHEY, CDR2 SMNVEV (reference sequence). V dropped 5 bases and J dropped 3; count of bases not matched to a gene: 8. The CDR3 is made up of 15 amino acids. DNA for the CDR3: TGTGCCAGCAGTCACCCCGGACAGGGGTTCTACGAGCAGTACTTC. Amino acids: CASSHPGQGFYEQYF.

This chain links TRBV5-1 with TRBJ2-1; D gene unclear. CDR1 and CDR2 from the germline V gene are SGHRS and YFSETQ. V lost 1 base to trimming and J lost 0 bases, with 11 bases between them. The CDR3 spans 16 residues. CDR3 nucleotides: TGCGCCAGCAGCTTGTCAAACCTATACTCCTACAATGAGCAGTTCTTC. Protein: CASSLSNLYSYNEQFF.

The chain carries TRBV19 and TRBJ1-2; D gene unclear. The V end lost 8 bases, the J end lost 0 bases, and 13 bases lay between the germline ends. CDR3 size: 14 residues. CDR1 LNHDA and CDR2 SQIVND come from the germline V gene (reference sequence). CDR3 coding DNA: TGTGCCAGTTTTGCCCCGCAAGCTAACTATGGCTACACCTTC. Amino acids: CASFAPQANYGYTF.

CDR3: CASSEQGLLDTEAFF. Here the CDR3 DNA reads TGTGCCAGCAGTGAACAGGGATTATTAGACACTGAAGCTTTCTTT. The V call is TRBV2, the J call TRBJ1-1, with TRBD1 as a possible D gene (5 bases). Between the trimmed V and J ends, which lost 2 bases and 3 bases, there was a span of 13 bases. The CDR3 is made up of 15 amino acids. CDR1 is SNHLY, CDR2 FYNNEI, per germline.